Each of the 7 T cell receptor beta chains below was sequenced from the same sample in a study of CD8 T cells in Susac syndrome. Reverse transcription used roughly 0.5 to 1 ug RNA and random hexamers. TCRdb recomputed calls from the immunoSEQ multiplex PCR reads with MiXCR, one row per CDR3 protein. The sample shows under 150,000 distinct CDR3 sequences, approximately 95% of them seen only once. The sample comprised CD4+ T cells from PBMCs. The receptor source for this set is a human donor with Susac syndrome.

The chain carries TRBV20-1 and TRBJ2-1; 9 nucleotides match TRBD2. The CDR3 is 14 residues long. Germline loops: CDR1 DFQATT, CDR2 SNEGSKA (reference sequence). V shed 3 bases, J shed 4 bases, and the junction held 4 bases outside the gene matches. The CDR3 DNA is TGCAGTGCTAGTCCGACTAGCGGTTACAATGAGCAGTTCTTC. It codes for CSASPTSGYNEQFF.

This sequence joins TRBV20-1 and TRBJ1-2; tentative D call: TRBD1 (5 bases). The ends were cut back, 3 bases at V and 4 bases at J, with 18 bases in the middle. Germline values: CDR1 DFQATT, CDR2 SNEGSKA (reference sequence). The CDR3 sequence is 15 residues long. The CDR3 here is CSASGAPTVLYGYTF. The CDR3 coding sequence is TGCAGTGCTAGCGGCGCTCCGACAGTCCTCTATGGCTACACCTTC.

The chain has TRBV10-3 and TRBJ1-1; D unresolved. V was pared by 10 bases and J by 1 base, with 13 bases between. CDR3 length: 13 residues. Germline CDR1 reads ENHRY; CDR2 reads SYGVKD. CDR3 DNA: TGTGCCACCAAGCCCTCGGAGAACACTGAAGCTTTCTTT. Translation gives CATKPSENTEAFF.

This chain uses TRBV23-1 with TRBJ2-5, with D possibly being TRBD1 (6 bases). TRBV23-1 is sorted into the ORF group, with uncertain function. CDR3 length: 16 residues. The V end lost 0 bases, the J end lost 1 base, and 12 bases lay between the germline ends. The DNA of the CDR3 is TGCGCCAGCAGTCAATCGGGGACATCAGTCCAAGAGACCCAGTACTTC. Translated: CASSQSGTSVQETQYF.

The V and J genes are TRBV28 and TRBJ2-5; D gene ambiguous. V dropped 5 bases and J dropped 2 bases, with 18 bases sitting between them. From germline, CDR1 is MDHEN and CDR2 SYDVKM. The CDR3 is 16 amino acids. The CDR3: CASSPKRPSGQETQYF. In DNA form, the CDR3 reads TGTGCCAGCAGTCCCAAACGTCCATCTGGGCAAGAGACCCAGTACTTC.

J is TRBJ1-6 and V is TRBV6-6, with unresolved D. Trimming took 0 bases from V and 5 from J, leaving 8 bases between them. The CDR3 has 15 residues. Germline assignment: CDR1 MNHNY and CDR2 SVGAGI (reference sequence). The CDR3 loop reads CASSYSEKNNSPLHF. In DNA form, the CDR3 reads TGTGCCAGCAGTTACTCGGAAAAAAATAATTCACCCCTCCACTTT.

CDR3 in amino acids: CSARDQLETQYF. CDR3 sequence (DNA): TGCAGTGCTAGAGATCAGCTGGAGACCCAGTACTTC. The V call is TRBV20-1, the J call TRBJ2-5; no definite D call. Germline V lookup: CDR1 DFQATT, CDR2 SNEGSKA (reference sequence). Deletions cut 0 bases from V and 5 bases from J, with 7 bases between. The CDR3 loop spans 12 amino acids.